The T cell receptor (beta chain) under discussion was sequenced for a study of shared clonotypes between healthy human individuals. Germline loops: CDR1 SGHRS, CDR2 YFSETQ. The CDR3 has 14 amino acids. Between the trimmed V and J ends, which lost 0 bases and 5 bases, there was a span of 10 bases. Assay runs were performed at deep level. This table comes from immunoSEQ multiplex PCR, and its TCRdb copy is limited to in-frame clones, with some not included. The table shows about 1.5 million clones, with 95% to 97% occurring only once. Every donor, a Caucasian adult, lived in Nashville, Tennessee. The sample consisted of naive CD4+ T cells sorted from blood. Specified subset: CD45RA+ positively selected. The gene calls are TRBV5-1 and TRBJ2-3, with D possibly TRBD2 on 5 matching bases. This clonotype was sampled from a young man in good health. The CDR3 DNA is TGCGCCAGCAGCTTGGAAGCACGGGGAGATACGCAGTATTTT. Translation: CASSLEARGDTQYF.